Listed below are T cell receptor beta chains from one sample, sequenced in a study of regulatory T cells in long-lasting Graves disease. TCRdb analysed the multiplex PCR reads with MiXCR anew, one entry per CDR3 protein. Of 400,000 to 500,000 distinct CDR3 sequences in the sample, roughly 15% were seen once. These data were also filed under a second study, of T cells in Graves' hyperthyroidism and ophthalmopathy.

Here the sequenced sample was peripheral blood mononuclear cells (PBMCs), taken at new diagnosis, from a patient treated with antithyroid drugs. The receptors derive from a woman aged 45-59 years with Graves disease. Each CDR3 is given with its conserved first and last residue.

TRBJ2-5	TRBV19	CASSIGTSLGRETQYF
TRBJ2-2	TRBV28	CASSSPIVTGELFF
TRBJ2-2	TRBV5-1	CASSLGRTSGRINTGELFF
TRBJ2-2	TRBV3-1	CASSLLEGELFF
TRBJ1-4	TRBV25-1	CASRWGNEKLFF
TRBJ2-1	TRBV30	CAWRGYNEQFF
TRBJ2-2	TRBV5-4	CASSLGADRGGTGELFF
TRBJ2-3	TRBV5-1	CASSLVAGQGTDTQYF
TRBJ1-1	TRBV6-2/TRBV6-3	CASSDAWVTEAFF
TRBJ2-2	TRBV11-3	CASSPWSRDNTGELFF
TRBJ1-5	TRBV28	CASLRQGQPQPQHF
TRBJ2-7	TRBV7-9	CASSARPYEQYF
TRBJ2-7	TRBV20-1	CSAPPRGTNGYEQYF
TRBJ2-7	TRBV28	CASTPGRNYEQYF
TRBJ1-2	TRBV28	CASSLVDREGGYTF
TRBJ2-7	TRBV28	CASSPPGQGHEQYF
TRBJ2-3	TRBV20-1	CSARLPGATDTQYF
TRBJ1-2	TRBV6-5	CASSYGQRNYGYTF
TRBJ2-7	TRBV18	CASSPPGLAGAYEQYF
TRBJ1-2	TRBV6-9	CASSYRGRGYGYTF